One T cell receptor (beta chain) is described in this entry. In assigning cohorts, the study relied on participant-reported clinical history. In Cohort 3, a recovered donor had either two negative PCRs, clearance, or symptom resolution. Germline lookup yields CDR1 SGHAT and CDR2 FQNNGV. The CDR3 runs 14 residues. Deletions cut 3 bases from V and 1 base from J, with 9 bases between. The sample originates from a study of blood T cell repertoires in COVID-19. Clones were read by immunoSEQ multiplex PCR, and TCRdb kept only the in-frame ones, dropping some. This sample has a few hundred thousand clones, with approximately 75% found just once.

This sequence originates from a man in his forties or fifties who had recovered from COVID-19. The sequenced sample was PBMCs or T cells enriched from blood (not recorded which). The J gene is TRBJ1-1, the V gene TRBV11-2, with unresolved D. The CDR3 DNA sequence: TGTGCCAGCAGCTTCATCTACGCGAACACTGAAGCTTTCTTT. It yields the protein CASSFIYANTEAFF.